Below are 27 T cell receptor beta chains sequenced from a single sample in a study of CD8 T cells in Susac syndrome (dated by TCRdb to between 2017 and 2020). Receptor amplification or capture employed the immunoSEQ multiplex PCR assay. RNA was extracted using the RNeasy kit, and about 0.45 to 1 ug of the RNA was reverse transcribed with random hexamers. TCRdb ran its own pipeline on the public reads, namely fastp trimming at Q25 and MiXCR clone calling, and kept in-frame beta chains. Rows merge per CDR3 protein into single entries with the most common DNA and genes. The sample has 71,000 or so distinct CDR3 sequences on record, 93% of them singletons. The ten largest clones represent about 0.14% of the sample. Sequenced material: CD4+ T cells from PBMCs. All receptors derive from a human donor with Susac syndrome.

V gene TRBV20-1 combines with J gene TRBJ2-3; no clear D gene. There are 13 residues in the CDR3. Deletions cut 1 base from V and 4 bases from J, with 9 bases between. In germline, CDR1 is DFQATT, CDR2 SNEGSKA (reference sequence). This CDR3 reads CSARVPSADTQYF. The DNA of the CDR3 is TGCAGTGCTAGAGTGCCCTCGGCAGATACGCAGTATTTT.

The CDR3 region is CASSPDQGHHTQDTQYF. The CDR3 region has the DNA TGTGCCAGCAGTCCTGACCAAGGGCACCATACCCAAGATACGCAGTATTTT. V usage is TRBV9 and J usage is TRBJ2-3; D uncertain. There are 17 residues in the CDR3. The germline V and J ends were trimmed by 5 bases and 5 bases, with 24 bases remaining between them. Per germline, CDR1 SGDLS and CDR2 YYNGEE.

This chain connects TRBV5-1 to TRBJ2-5; 9 bases are a match to TRBD2. The CDR3 has 15 residues. Germline values: CDR1 SGHRS, CDR2 YFSETQ. V shed 0 bases and J 2 bases; nucleotides not matched to a gene: 2. CDR3 amino acids: CASSLESGGQETQYF. The DNA of the CDR3 is TGCGCCAGCAGCTTGGAAAGCGGGGGGCAAGAGACCCAGTACTTC.

This chain uses TRBV6-2 or TRBV6-3 with TRBJ2-7; perhaps TRBD2 as D (6 bases). This CDR3 is 14 amino acids long. Trimming left V 2 bases short and J 4 bases short, with 12 bases between. From germline, CDR1 is MNHEY and CDR2 SVGEGT. CDR3 coding DNA: TGTGCCAGCAGTTACGCGGGACGGTCTTACGAGCAGTACTTC. Protein product: CASSYAGRSYEQYF.

The chain employs TRBV19 and TRBJ2-1; no clear D gene. This CDR3 comprises 13 residues. V dropped 6 bases and J dropped 3 bases, with 9 bases sitting between them. CDR1 is LNHDA and CDR2 is SQIVND in the germline V gene (reference sequence). The CDR3 loop is CASSPPDYNEQFF. The CDR3 bases are TGTGCCAGTAGCCCCCCGGACTACAATGAGCAGTTCTTC.

The chain has TRBV2 and TRBJ1-3, with 9 nucleotides matching TRBD1. This CDR3 contains 17 residues. V trimming: 7 bases; J trimming: 4 bases; junction bases outside the gene matches: 14. CDR1 SNHLY and CDR2 FYNNEI come from the germline V gene. The CDR3 loop reads CASKPGQGRFTGNTIYF. The DNA for the CDR3 is TGTGCCAGCAAACCGGGACAGGGCCGATTTACAGGAAACACCATATATTTT.

The V call is TRBV12-3 or TRBV12-4, the J call TRBJ2-1; tentatively, D is TRBD1 (5 bases). The V end lost 4 bases, the J end lost 7 bases, and 8 bases lay between the germline ends. This CDR3 is built from 12 residues. The CDR3 DNA reads as TGTGCCAGCAGTTCTCAGGGAAATGAGCAGTTCTTC. Protein: CASSSQGNEQFF.

The chain recombines TRBV20-1 with TRBJ2-6; perhaps TRBD1 as D (5 bases). The germline V gene encodes CDR1 DFQATT and CDR2 SNEGSKA (reference sequence). Trimming stripped 5 bases from V and 2 bases from J, with 10 bases between. The CDR3 length is 14 residues. The CDR3 DNA reads as TGCAGTGCTGCCAGGGAAACTGGGGCCAACGTCCTGACTTTC. It codes for CSAARETGANVLTF.

The chain combines TRBV5-6 with TRBJ1-6, with D possibly TRBD1 on 5 matching bases. The V end lost 4 bases, the J end lost 11 bases, and 19 bases lay between the germline ends. The CDR3 extends over 15 amino acids. The germline gives CDR1 SGHDT, CDR2 YYEEEE. CDR3 bases: TGTGCCAGCAGCCCCGTGGGGAGGGGAGGTACACCCCTCCACTTT. Amino acid sequence: CASSPVGRGGTPLHF.

Here the CDR3 reads CASSQSPHRPGTGRDSPLHF. DNA of the CDR3: TGCGCCAGCAGTCAATCCCCCCACCGTCCCGGGACAGGGAGGGATTCACCCCTCCACTTT. The chain links TRBV23-1 to TRBJ1-6; TRBD1 agrees at 9 bases. TRBV23-1 is an open reading frame whose function is uncertain. The CDR3 contains 20 residues. V was pared by 0 bases and J by 8 bases, with 17 bases of the junction left unmatched.

This clonotype was seen only once. This chain uses TRBV29-1 with TRBJ2-3; D gene ambiguous. This CDR3 is 13 amino acids long. The germline V and J ends were trimmed by 4 bases and 2 bases, with 10 bases remaining between them. In germline, CDR1 is SQVTM, CDR2 ANQGSEA. The CDR3 loop is CSVAVRFTDTQYF. The DNA for the CDR3 is TGCAGCGTTGCTGTTCGGTTCACAGATACGCAGTATTTT.

V is TRBV3-1 and J is TRBJ2-3, with 9 bases identical to TRBD1. Germline V CDR1 and CDR2: LGHDT, YNNKEL (reference sequence). CDR3 size: 14 residues. V lost 1 base to trimming and J lost 8 bases; unmatched junction nucleotides: 4. Here the CDR3 reads CASSQGTGDGTQYF. The DNA for the CDR3 is TGTGCCAGCAGCCAAGGGACAGGGGATGGTACGCAGTATTTT.

The chain joins TRBV5-1 to TRBJ2-5; D not certain. The CDR3 consists of 12 residues. Looked up from germline, CDR1 is SGHRS and CDR2 is YFSETQ. Trimming stripped 3 bases from V and 2 bases from J, with 5 bases between. The CDR3 DNA sequence: TGCGCCAGCAGCTATGCACAAGAGACCCAGTACTTC. Its translation is CASSYAQETQYF.

This chain connects TRBV28 to TRBJ1-1; D might be TRBD1 (5 bases). CDR3 length: 15 residues. The germline V gene has CDR1 MDHEN and CDR2 SYDVKM. V lost 7 bases to trimming and J lost 1 base, with 16 bases between them. This CDR3 reads CASTVGGSSNTEAFF. The CDR3 nucleotides read TGTGCCAGCACCGTGGGGGGAAGCTCGAACACTGAAGCTTTCTTT.

The genes are TRBV30 and TRBJ1-3, with 7 bases matching TRBD1. J lost 5 bases, V lost 0 bases, and 16 bases had no gene match. The CDR3 is 18 residues long. Looked up from germline, CDR1 is GTSNPN and CDR2 is SVGIG (reference sequence). This chain's CDR3 is CAWSVRRATGLKRNTIYF. The CDR3 DNA reads as TGTGCCTGGAGTGTAAGAAGGGCGACAGGGTTAAAAAGAAACACCATATATTTT.

The chain employs TRBV9 and TRBJ2-7, with TRBD2 matching 8 bases. The germline V gene encodes CDR1 SGDLS and CDR2 YYNGEE. This CDR3 spans 17 amino acids. Germline trimming cut 0 bases from V and 5 bases from J; bases unmatched to any gene: 13. This chain's CDR3 is CASSVAGGTRDKDEQYF. CDR3 sequence (DNA): TGTGCCAGCAGCGTAGCCGGAGGGACTAGGGATAAAGACGAGCAGTACTTC.

The rearrangement joins TRBV28 to TRBJ1-5; 8 bases agree with TRBD1. V trimming: 6 bases; J trimming: 7 bases; junction bases outside the gene matches: 5. CDR3 length: 13 residues. In germline, CDR1 is MDHEN, CDR2 SYDVKM. The CDR3 protein is CASRKDRVQPQHF. Here the CDR3 DNA reads TGTGCCAGCAGAAAGGACAGGGTGCAGCCCCAGCATTTT. Drawing the rest from reference TRBV28 and TRBJ1-5, the complete variable domain is DVKVTQSSRYLVKRTGEKVFLECVQDMDHENMFWYRQDPGLGLRLIYFSYDVKMKEKGDIPEGYSVSREKKERFSLILESASTNQTSMYLCASRKDRVQPQHFGDGTRLSIL.

The genes are TRBV6-5 and TRBJ2-3, with TRBD1 as a possible D gene (7 bases). This CDR3 region has 15 residues. The germline V gene encodes CDR1 MNHEY and CDR2 SVGAGI. Trimming took off 6 bases at V and 5 bases at J, with 18 bases between the two ends. CDR3 residues: CASSQTGTAGDTQYF. The CDR3 DNA reads as TGTGCCAGCAGCCAAACCGGGACAGCGGGAGATACGCAGTATTTT.

This chain joins TRBV24-1 and TRBJ2-5; 11 bases agree with TRBD2. Germline values: CDR1 KGHDR, CDR2 SFDVKD. The junction had 3 bases not matched to a gene; V was cut back by 1 base and J by 0 bases. The CDR3 consists of 17 residues. In nucleotides, the CDR3 is TGTGCCACCAGTGATTTACCGGGACTAGCGGACCAAGAGACCCAGTACTTC. Its protein is CATSDLPGLADQETQYF.

As regards this clonotype: A junction boundary mismatches the germline segment, possibly from a read error. The rearrangement links TRBV12-3 or TRBV12-4 to TRBJ1-1; 7 bases fit TRBD1. The CDR3 has 16 residues. The CDR3 protein is CASSFNRGAGATEAFF. The DNA for the CDR3 is TGTGCCAGCAGTTTCAACAGGGGAGCGGGGGCCACTGAAGCTTTTTTT.

This clonotype has a single count. CDR3 DNA sequence: TGTGCCAGCAGCCCCATCCTAGCGGGGGGGAAGGTGTCCCAGTACTTC. It is translated as CASSPILAGGKVSQYF. V is TRBV12-3 or TRBV12-4 and J is TRBJ2-5; TRBD2 aligns across 12 bases. This CDR3 is built from 16 residues. With V trimmed by 6 bases and J by 9 bases, 14 bases remained unmatched.

This chain links TRBV5-4 with TRBJ2-5; D is undetermined. The CDR3 is 14 residues long. The germline V gene encodes CDR1 SGHNT and CDR2 YYREEE (reference sequence). V lost 1 base, J lost 2 bases, and 9 bases lay in between. In nucleotides, the CDR3 is TGTGCCAGCAGCTTGATCCTAAATCAAGAGACCCAGTACTTC. Translating it yields CASSLILNQETQYF.

The V gene is TRBV4-2, the J gene TRBJ1-6, with D possibly being TRBD1 (5 bases). This CDR3 spans 16 amino acids. In germline, CDR1 is LGHNA, CDR2 YNFKEQ. V was trimmed by 0 bases and J by 8 bases, leaving 14 bases between them. The CDR3 loop is CASSQDNFRGHSPLHF. DNA of the CDR3: TGTGCCAGCAGCCAAGACAATTTTCGGGGACATTCACCCCTCCACTTT.

The table lists this clonotype with a few counts. This chain joins TRBV27 and TRBJ2-5; a weak D match, TRBD1 (5 bases). Germline CDR1 reads MNHEY; CDR2 reads SMNVEV (reference sequence). The CDR3 is made up of 13 amino acids. Trimming pared 7 bases from V and 4 bases from J, leaving 13 bases between. CDR3 loop: CASTPATGETQYF. In DNA form, the CDR3 reads TGTGCCAGCACCCCAGCAACAGGAGAGACCCAGTACTTC.

This clonotype was recorded once. This chain links TRBV15 with TRBJ1-2; D remains ambiguous. CDR3 length: 17 amino acids. Germline values: CDR1 LNHNV, CDR2 YYDKDF (reference sequence). Trimming pared 5 bases from V and 4 bases from J, leaving 23 bases between. The CDR3 protein is CATSPQVGCGKTYGYTF. Here the CDR3 DNA reads TGTGCCACCAGCCCTCAAGTAGGGTGTGGAAAGACCTATGGCTACACCTTC.

This rearrangement joins TRBV20-1 to TRBJ1-3; D is unresolved. CDR1 is DFQATT, CDR2 SNEGSKA, per germline (reference sequence). The length of the CDR3 is 13 residues. V gave up 3 bases and J gave up 8 bases, with 14 bases separating them. CDR3 in DNA: TGCAGTGCTAGGAGGAGGGAAAGGGACACCATATATTTT. Translating gives CSARRRERDTIYF.

This chain links TRBV29-1 with TRBJ2-7, with 7 bases identical to TRBD1. With 7 bases clipped from V and 2 bases from J, the junction kept 2 bases outside the gene matches. The CDR3 is 11 amino acids. Germline-derived CDR1 and CDR2 are SQVTM and ANQGSEA. For the CDR3, the DNA is TGCAGCGGGGGACAGACCTACGAGCAGTACTTC. Translated: CSGGQTYEQYF.